The 6 T cell receptor beta chains presented below share a single source sample, sequenced in a study of shared clonotypes between healthy human individuals. Naive-designated CD8 cells lacked CD45RO, were positively enriched for CCR7, and omitted terminally differentiated effector memory CD45RA+ cells. Repertoires were generated with immunoSEQ multiplex PCR, while TCRdb's copy carries only in-frame clones and drops some. The profile shows 800,000 to 950,000 clones, 90% to 98% of them singletons. Source material: naive CD8+ T cells sorted from blood. The receptors come from a man younger than 40 in good health.

This clone was detected once. The rearrangement links TRBV10-1 to TRBJ1-1; D is undetermined. Germline CDR1 WNHNN, CDR2 SYGVQD (reference sequence). The CDR3 runs 17 residues. Trimming took 0 bases from V and 0 from J, leaving 14 bases between them. The DNA of the CDR3 is TGCGCCAGCAGTGAGTCGGGGTTGGCACAGCTGAACACTGAAGCTTTCTTT. Amino acids: CASSESGLAQLNTEAFF.

The chain uses TRBV30 and TRBJ2-3; D remains ambiguous. The V end lost 2 bases, the J end lost 0 bases, and 12 bases lay between the germline ends. Germline lookup yields CDR1 GTSNPN and CDR2 SVGIG (reference sequence). The CDR3 loop spans 15 amino acids. The CDR3 is CAWSRGRSSTDTQYF. CDR3 DNA: TGTGCCTGGAGTCGTGGAAGATCTAGCACAGATACGCAGTATTTT.

The rearrangement links TRBV29-1 to TRBJ2-7; D may be TRBD1 (5 bases). The V and J ends lost 0 bases and 4 bases respectively, with 16 bases between them. The CDR3 sequence is 15 residues long. In germline, CDR1 is SQVTM, CDR2 ANQGSEA. CDR3 protein: CSVEDRQGDIYEQYF. Written as DNA, the CDR3 is TGCAGCGTTGAAGATCGTCAAGGGGATATTTACGAGCAGTACTTC.

J is TRBJ2-7 and V is TRBV19, with 14 bases identical to TRBD2. V gave up 11 bases and J gave up 4 bases; unmatched junction bases: 13. In germline, CDR1 is LNHDA, CDR2 SQIVND (reference sequence). This CDR3 contains 16 residues. The CDR3 DNA sequence: TGTGCCCCACCCCCCGGGACTAGCGGGAGTTTTTACGAGCAGTACTTC. This translates into CAPPPGTSGSFYEQYF.

This chain joins TRBV27 and TRBJ2-2; TRBD2 is a possible D gene (5 bases). V was shortened by 6 bases and J by 2 bases, with 10 bases between the two germline ends. Germline lookup yields CDR1 MNHEY and CDR2 SMNVEV (reference sequence). This CDR3 spans 14 amino acids. CDR3 in DNA: TGTGCCAGCAGGCCAGGACTTAACACCGGGGAGCTGTTTTTT. It encodes CASRPGLNTGELFF.

The gene calls are TRBV7-2 and TRBJ2-1; D call uncertain. The germline V and J ends were trimmed by 4 bases and 4 bases, with 17 bases remaining between them. The CDR3 is 16 residues long. From germline, CDR1 is SGHTA and CDR2 FQGNSA. The CDR3 DNA follows: TGTGCCAGCAGCTCCCTGGCAGCCGGTAGGTACAATGAGCAGTTCTTC. This sequence encodes CASSSLAAGRYNEQFF.